This T cell receptor (beta chain) was profiled in a study of blood T cells in healthy people across ages. Remarks on this clonotype: Its specificity is not known.

The authors ran a second PCR of 7 to 11 cycles using a sample-barcoded 5' primer and a J-beta primer mix. One entry per CDR3 protein results from TCRdb running MiXCR on the 5' RACE reads. The data contain 700,000 to 900,000 distinct CDR3 sequences, about 48% of them seen just once; the ten biggest clones take up 40% to 50%. Whole-study results and caveats: Estimated diversity across one million T cells was deemed an underestimate.

The CDR3 sequence is 14 residues long. V lost 5 bases and J 1 base, leaving 8 bases between the germline ends. Germline CDR1 reads SGHTA; CDR2 reads FQGTGA. Source material: blood. The chain links TRBV7-3 to TRBJ2-2, with D maybe TRBD1 (5 bases). The TCR originated in an elderly man in good health. CDR3 nucleotide sequence: TGTGCCAGCAGCCCAGGGTTGAACACCGGGGAGCTGTTTTTT. Amino acid sequence: CASSPGLNTGELFF.